Shown below are 10 T cell receptor beta chains from a single sample sequenced in a study of chemoradiotherapy in HPV16-positive cancers. Method: immunoSEQ multiplex PCR; TCRdb's copy keeps in-frame clones and lacks some. The repertoire holds more than 5,000 clones, with around 88% as singletons. The sequences come from blood, collected from a patient who underwent chemoradiotherapy. These receptors were collected from a human donor with HPV-associated anogenital cancer.

This clone was seen more than once but under ten times. At one of its ends the junction is not consistent with the germline gene, which may arise from a read error. The chain joins TRBV10-3 to TRBJ1-2; D is possibly TRBD1 (5 bases). Germline assignment: CDR1 ENHRY and CDR2 SYGVKD. The CDR3 is 16 amino acids. The CDR3 reads CASSDVTGTGNYGYTF. DNA for the CDR3: TGTGCCAGCAGTGATGTGACCGGGACGGGTAACTATGGCTACACCTTC.

The chain joins TRBV28 to TRBJ2-4; weak D call: TRBD2 (6 bases). V lost 5 bases and J 0 bases, leaving 8 bases between the germline ends. The V gene's germline CDR1 is MDHEN and CDR2 SYDVKM. The CDR3 totals 14 residues. The DNA for the CDR3 is TGTGCCAGCAGTGGGGGAGGAGCCAAAAACATTCAGTACTTC. This sequence encodes CASSGGGAKNIQYF.

The chain combines TRBV7-6 with TRBJ2-5; D gene uncertain. From germline, CDR1 is SGHVS and CDR2 FNYEAQ. CDR3 size: 15 residues. Trimming cost V 2 bases and J 1 base, with 11 bases left between them. CDR3 DNA: TGTGCCAGCAGCTTACCCTTCTCCGGCCAAGAGACCCAGTACTTC. Translating gives CASSLPFSGQETQYF.

The V gene is TRBV4-2, the J gene TRBJ2-1; 7 positions match TRBD1. The V gene's germline CDR1 is LGHNA and CDR2 YNFKEQ. J was trimmed by 10 bases and V by 3 bases; bases with no gene match: 12. CDR3 length: 15 amino acids. The CDR3: CASSQTQGPAGEQFF. The CDR3 coding sequence is TGTGCCAGCAGCCAGACACAGGGGCCGGCAGGGGAGCAGTTCTTC.

V is TRBV5-1 and J is TRBJ2-1; D gene ambiguous. Trimming removed 4 bases from V and 3 bases from J, with 8 bases in between. Germline V gives CDR1 SGHRS, CDR2 YFSETQ. This CDR3 spans 13 amino acids. For the CDR3, the DNA is TGCGCCAGCAGCCCGGACGTCTACAATGAGCAGTTCTTC. Protein sequence: CASSPDVYNEQFF.

The V gene is TRBV6-1, the J gene TRBJ2-7, with 7 nucleotides matching TRBD2. The germline gives CDR1 MNHNS, CDR2 SASEGT. The CDR3 consists of 14 residues. V shed 7 bases, J shed 6 bases, and the junction held 12 bases outside the gene matches. Here the CDR3 reads CASNKGTGGREQYF. The CDR3 DNA reads TGTGCCAGCAACAAAGGTACGGGGGGACGCGAGCAGTACTTC.

The rearrangement joins TRBV7-9 to TRBJ1-1, with D perhaps matching TRBD1 (5 bases). Germline values: CDR1 SEHNR, CDR2 FQNEAQ (reference sequence). With 5 bases removed from V and 5 bases from J, the gap between germline ends came to 9 bases. This CDR3 is built from 12 residues. The CDR3 DNA reads as TGTGCCAGCAGCCCGGGACCGACTGAAGCTTTCTTT. Its translation is CASSPGPTEAFF.

Details on this clone: An end of the junction differs from the germline gene, which may be a read error. CDR3 in DNA: TGTGCCATCAGTGAGTCAGGGTCACGCTTCTCTGGAAACACCATATATTTT. It specifies CAISESGSRFSGNTIYF. The chain carries TRBV6-1 and TRBJ1-3, with TRBD1 as a possible D gene (5 bases). Looked up from germline, CDR1 is MNHNS and CDR2 is SASEGT. The CDR3 runs 17 residues.

The chain combines TRBV2 with TRBJ2-7; perhaps D is TRBD1 or TRBD2 (5 bases each). In germline, CDR1 is SNHLY, CDR2 FYNNEI. This CDR3 has 13 amino acids. V was cut by 4 bases and J by 7 bases, with 14 bases left in between. CDR3 bases: TGTGCCAGCAGTGGGTCGAGGGGCAGGGAGCAGTACTTC. The encoded protein is CASSGSRGREQYF.

This chain uses TRBV4-2 with TRBJ2-3, with D uncertain. V lost 0 bases, J lost 2 bases, and 9 bases lay in between. The CDR3 spans 15 residues. Germline V gives CDR1 LGHNA, CDR2 YNFKEQ. The CDR3 DNA reads TGTGCCAGCAGCCAAGACCGGTGGATCACAGATACGCAGTATTTT. Translating it yields CASSQDRWITDTQYF.